This T cell receptor (beta chain) came from a study of shared T cell receptors in the human thymus. Clones were sequenced by immunoSEQ multiplex PCR, and TCRdb holds only the in-frame ones, with some missing. The profile shows 540,000 or so clones, more than 75% of them singletons. With 2 bases removed from V and 9 bases from J, the gap between germline ends came to 11 bases. There are 13 residues in the CDR3. Germline CDR1 is LNHNV and CDR2 is YYDKDF (reference sequence). The same data also contributed to another study, on human thymus T cells. That publication notes: Samples came from healthy Finnish infants during open corrective cardiac surgery.

The clonotype comes from a boy younger than two with a congenital heart defect. The rearrangement links TRBV15 to TRBJ1-5; D remains unclear. Sample: thymocytes. CDR3 protein: CATSRPPPGPQHF. CDR3 in DNA: TGTGCCACCAGCAGACCCCCCCCCGGGCCCCAGCATTTT.